This T cell receptor (beta chain) was documented in a study of CD8 T cell repertoires and HIV-1 epitope variants. Study context: IL-2, IL-7 and IL-15 were added on days 3 and 7 of approximately 10-day cultures. 1M T cells were kept uncultured as a baseline.

This clone was found a few times. What it recognizes is unknown. The CDR3 is made up of 15 amino acids. From germline, CDR1 is SGHTA and CDR2 FQGTGA. V trimming: 1 base; J trimming: 1 base; junction bases outside the gene matches: 0. Sequencing of TCR beta CDR3 used immunoSEQ survey depth. The table came from immunoSEQ multiplex PCR; TCRdb's copy has only in-frame clones and leaves some out. Counted here are under 100,000 clones, around 75% occurring once; the ten biggest clones make up around 25%. Notes on the study in general: Eight or nine antigen-specific TCR beta clonotypes were found; more than five seemed cross-reactive to variants.

This chain links TRBV7-3 with TRBJ2-1, with 8 bases aligning to TRBD2. Sequenced sample: uncultured baseline CD8+ T cells from peripheral blood mononuclear cells (PBMCs). The sequence was obtained from a male donor with HIV. The CDR3 nucleotides read TGTGCCAGCAGCTTAAGCGGGGGGTCCTACAATGAGCAGTTCTTC. Protein sequence: CASSLSGGSYNEQFF. Looking up the rest from reference TRBV7-3 and TRBJ2-1 gives the full variable domain: GAGVSQTPSNKVTEKGKYVELRCDPISGHTALYWYRQSLGQGPEFLIYFQGTGAADDSGLPNDRFFAVRPEGSVSTLKIQRTERGDSAVYLCASSLSGGSYNEQFFGPGTRLTVL.